The 21 T cell receptor beta chains below were found in one sample sequenced in a study of T cell changes during pregnancy in multiple sclerosis. Generated by immunoSEQ multiplex PCR, the TCRdb table keeps only in-frame clones and is missing some. The repertoire holds 19,000 or so clones, with approximately 91% as singletons. The material was CD8+ T cells from peripheral blood mononuclear cells, obtained after pregnancy. These receptors were obtained from a female donor in good health, enrolled as a control in a pregnancy study.

J is TRBJ2-7 and V is TRBV27, with TRBD2 matching 11 bases. CDR3 size: 16 residues. Germline V gene lookup returns CDR1 MNHEY and CDR2 SMNVEV (reference sequence). With 2 bases clipped from V and 9 bases from J, the junction kept 12 bases outside the gene matches. The CDR3 sequence: CASSLTSGSRGTGQYF. The CDR3 DNA reads TGTGCCAGCAGTTTAACTAGCGGGAGTAGGGGTACGGGGCAGTACTTC.

The chain links TRBV28 to TRBJ2-7, with 8 positions matching TRBD2. The CDR3 consists of 18 residues. Germline trimming cut 6 bases from V and 1 base from J; bases unmatched to any gene: 17. Germline V gene lookup returns CDR1 MDHEN and CDR2 SYDVKM. CDR3 nucleotide sequence: TGTGCCAGCAGCACCGGGAGGGATTGGGGGACCACTTCCTACGAGCAGTACTTC. Translated, it gives CASSTGRDWGTTSYEQYF. Based on the CDR3 plus reference TRBV28 and TRBJ2-7, the full variable domain is DVKVTQSSRYLVKRTGEKVFLECVQDMDHENMFWYRQDPGLGLRLIYFSYDVKMKEKGDIPEGYSVSREKKERFSLILESASTNQTSMYLCASSTGRDWGTTSYEQYFGPGTRLTVT.

The V gene is TRBV5-6, the J gene TRBJ1-1, with a possible D match to TRBD1 (6 bases). The germline gives CDR1 SGHDT, CDR2 YYEEEE. The CDR3 runs to 15 residues. Trimming pared 4 bases from V and 10 bases from J, leaving 23 bases between. Written as DNA, the CDR3 is TGTGCCAGCAGCCACATGGACAGCGTGATCTGGGGAGCTTTCTTT. Protein: CASSHMDSVIWGAFF.

This clone was seen just once. The chain combines TRBV11-2 with TRBJ2-5; maybe TRBD2 (6 bases). The CDR3 length is 16 residues. V lost 4 bases to trimming and J lost 3 bases, with 18 bases between them. Germline V gene lookup returns CDR1 SGHAT and CDR2 FQNNGV. The CDR3 loop is CASSWGSRGREETQYF. CDR3 nucleotides: TGTGCCAGCAGCTGGGGTTCGCGGGGACGGGAAGAGACCCAGTACTTC.

The CDR3 reads CASSTPRRGLEQPQHF. CDR3 DNA sequence: TGTGCCAGTAGTACACCACGCAGGGGGCTCGAGCAGCCCCAGCATTTT. The V and J genes are TRBV19 and TRBJ1-5; TRBD1 matches at 8 bases. Germline V gene data show CDR1 as LNHDA and CDR2 as SQIVND (reference sequence). V shed 4 bases, J shed 7 bases, and the junction held 12 bases outside the gene matches. CDR3 size: 16 residues.

The rearrangement uses TRBV6-5 and TRBJ2-2; D is perhaps TRBD2 (6 bases). Germline lookup yields CDR1 MNHEY and CDR2 SVGAGI. The CDR3 contains 14 residues. V lost 0 bases, J lost 7 bases, and 9 bases lay in between. The CDR3 loop is CASSYSLANGELFF. The DNA of the CDR3 is TGTGCCAGCAGTTACTCTCTAGCGAACGGGGAGCTGTTTTTT.

This chain joins TRBV14 and TRBJ2-3, with 12 bases lining up with TRBD2. Germline V gives CDR1 SGHDN, CDR2 FVKESK. The CDR3 has 16 amino acids. V shed 3 bases, J shed 5 bases, and the junction held 6 bases outside the gene matches. CDR3 protein: CASSQASGGARDTQYF. DNA of the CDR3: TGTGCCAGCAGCCAGGCTAGCGGGGGGGCGAGAGATACGCAGTATTTT.

This clone has only one observation. The chain is built from TRBV28 and TRBJ1-2; the D gene is possibly TRBD1 (6 bases). The V gene's germline CDR1 is MDHEN and CDR2 SYDVKM. Trimming stripped 7 bases from V and 6 bases from J, with 15 bases between. The CDR3 has 13 residues. Written as DNA, the CDR3 is TGTGCCAGCAAGAAATCAGGGGCCCATGGCTACACCTTC. The encoded protein is CASKKSGAHGYTF.

V gene TRBV28 combines with J gene TRBJ2-1; 7 nucleotides agree with TRBD2. V dropped 8 bases and J dropped 6; count of bases not matched to a gene: 10. CDR3 length: 14 residues. In germline, CDR1 is MDHEN, CDR2 SYDVKM. The DNA of the CDR3 is TGTGCCAGCGGGGGGGGGAGCGAGGTCAATGAGCAGTTCTTC. Its translation is CASGGGSEVNEQFF.

The chain carries TRBV6-5 and TRBJ2-5; the match to TRBD2 covers 12 bases. Germline V gives CDR1 MNHEY, CDR2 SVGAGI. CDR3 length: 16 residues. V lost 0 bases to trimming and J lost 7 bases; unmatched junction nucleotides: 6. The CDR3 spells CASSYSPSGGEGTQYF. The CDR3 DNA reads as TGTGCCAGCAGTTACTCCCCTAGCGGGGGGGAGGGGACCCAGTACTTC.

The chain recombines TRBV5-1 with TRBJ2-7; 11 bases fit TRBD2. The V and J ends lost 3 bases and 3 bases, in that order; junction bases with no gene match: 11. The CDR3 has 17 amino acids. Germline V CDR1 and CDR2: SGHRS, YFSETQ. The CDR3: CASSSLETSGNGYEQYF. DNA for the CDR3: TGCGCCAGCAGCTCTCTAGAGACTAGCGGGAACGGCTACGAGCAGTACTTC.

This chain links TRBV4-1 with TRBJ2-7; D may be TRBD2 (6 bases). Per the germline V gene, CDR1 is MGHRA and CDR2 is YSYEKL. V was clipped by 0 bases and J by 6 bases, with 24 bases between them. The CDR3 runs to 18 residues. The CDR3 sequence is CASSQDRSEGLGPGEQYF. The DNA of the CDR3 is TGCGCCAGCAGCCAAGATCGTTCGGAGGGTTTGGGGCCGGGCGAGCAGTACTTC.

The chain is built from TRBV30 and TRBJ1-2, with a possible D match to TRBD1 (5 bases). The germline V gene has CDR1 GTSNPN and CDR2 SVGIG (reference sequence). This CDR3 spans 12 amino acids. Trimming took off 2 bases at V and 8 bases at J, with 12 bases between the two ends. The CDR3 DNA reads TGTGCCTGGAGTTGGGGGGAGGGGGGCTACACCTTC. Residues: CAWSWGEGGYTF. The full variable domain, with the rest looked up from reference TRBV30 and TRBJ1-2, is SQTIHQWPATLVQPVGSPLSLECTVEGTSNPNLYWYRQAAGRGLQLLFYSVGIGQISSEVPQNLSASRPQDRQFILSSKKLLLSDSGFYLCAWSWGEGGYTFGSGTRLTVV.

The chain carries TRBV28 and TRBJ2-7; the match to TRBD2 covers 11 bases. V shed 6 bases, J shed 5 bases, and the junction held 9 bases outside the gene matches. In germline, CDR1 is MDHEN, CDR2 SYDVKM. CDR3 size: 15 residues. For the CDR3, the DNA is TGTGCCAGCAGCTTGTCTTCTAGCGGGGGGAACGAGCAGTACTTC. Its protein is CASSLSSSGGNEQYF.

This clone has a handful of counts. The chain uses TRBV6-5 and TRBJ1-5; D unresolved. Germline lookup yields CDR1 MNHEY and CDR2 SVGAGI. The length of the CDR3 is 13 residues. V was pared by 4 bases and J by 6 bases, with 10 bases between. The CDR3 spells CASSSSEIQPQHF. In DNA form, the CDR3 reads TGTGCCAGCAGTTCCTCGGAGATTCAGCCCCAGCATTTT.

The chain is built from TRBV19 and TRBJ2-2; 10 bases map to TRBD2. Germline loops: CDR1 LNHDA, CDR2 SQIVND (reference sequence). The CDR3 consists of 21 residues. V lost 5 bases and J lost 4; bases outside the gene matches: 22. CDR3 residues: CASSQASGSSRPDSSTGELFF. The CDR3 bases are TGTGCCAGTAGTCAGGCTAGCGGGAGCTCTCGACCCGACTCGAGCACCGGGGAGCTGTTTTTT.

The chain joins TRBV9 to TRBJ1-2; no firm D call. This CDR3 spans 15 amino acids. Germline V gene lookup returns CDR1 SGDLS and CDR2 YYNGEE. V was pared by 4 bases and J by 6 bases, with 19 bases between. The CDR3 DNA sequence: TGTGCCAGCAGCACACCCCCAGGCCGGTCGGATGGCTACACCTTC. Protein product: CASSTPPGRSDGYTF.

J is TRBJ1-1 and V is TRBV4-2; D is ambiguous. Germline assignment: CDR1 LGHNA and CDR2 YNFKEQ. This CDR3 spans 14 amino acids. The ends were cut back, 0 bases at V and 5 bases at J, with 10 bases in the middle. The CDR3 is CASSQDVGGTEAFF. The CDR3 DNA is TGTGCCAGCAGCCAAGATGTGGGCGGGACTGAAGCTTTCTTT.

The CDR3 DNA sequence: TGTGCCAGCAGCATAGACAGGGACCATGAGCAGTTCTTC. Its translation is CASSIDRDHEQFF. The V gene is TRBV13, the J gene TRBJ2-1; 7 bases agree with TRBD1. Germline CDR1 reads PRHDT; CDR2 reads FYEKMQ (reference sequence). Trimming took 5 bases from V and 8 from J; bases not matched to a gene: 6. The CDR3 is 13 residues long.

V usage is TRBV6-1 and J usage is TRBJ2-3; possible D gene TRBD2, 6 bases. Germline V lookup: CDR1 MNHNS, CDR2 SASEGT. V lost 1 base and J 3 bases, leaving 8 bases between the germline ends. The CDR3 loop spans 14 amino acids. The CDR3 reads CASSEGLDTDTQYF. CDR3 nucleotide sequence: TGTGCCAGCAGTGAAGGACTAGATACAGATACGCAGTATTTT.

This clone was recorded once. For the CDR3, the DNA is TGTGCCAGCAGCTTGGGGCCCCTGGACAGGGGGTCGTCCTACAATGAGCAGTTCTTC. Translated: CASSLGPLDRGSSYNEQFF. The gene calls are TRBV5-4 and TRBJ2-1, with TRBD1 matching over 10 bases. CDR1 is SGHNT, CDR2 YYREEE, per germline (reference sequence). V was clipped by 0 bases and J by 1 base; unmatched bases: 10. The CDR3 runs 19 residues.